Following are 21 T cell receptor beta chains from one sample sequenced in a study of blood T cell repertoires in COVID-19. Clones were read by immunoSEQ multiplex PCR, and TCRdb kept only the in-frame ones, dropping some. The sample yields some 59,000 clones, approximately 91% seen once. Sample: peripheral blood. Every receptor here comes from a man in his fifties or sixties with acute or convalescent COVID-19.

The gene calls are TRBV5-4 and TRBJ2-3, with 7 bases fitting TRBD1. CDR3 length: 13 amino acids. Germline lookup yields CDR1 SGHNT and CDR2 YYREEE (reference sequence). Trimming at V came to 4 bases and at J to 4 bases, leaving 3 bases not matched to a gene. CDR3 residues: CASSPQGADTQYF. The CDR3 nucleotides read TGTGCCAGCAGCCCCCAGGGGGCAGATACGCAGTATTTT.

V gene TRBV28 combines with J gene TRBJ1-5, with TRBD1 as a possible D gene (6 bases). Germline V CDR1 and CDR2: MDHEN, SYDVKM. The ends were cut back, 5 bases at V and 7 bases at J, with 15 bases in the middle. The CDR3 is 14 residues long. As DNA, the CDR3 is TGTGCCAGCAGTCTCCGACAGGTTAGACAGCCCCAGCATTTT. This gives the protein CASSLRQVRQPQHF.

This rearrangement joins TRBV3-1 (or the pseudogene TRBV3-2) to TRBJ1-4; the match to TRBD1 covers 8 bases. The CDR3 sequence is 14 residues long. The germline gives CDR1 LGHDT, CDR2 YNNKEL (reference sequence). The V segment lost 7 bases and the J segment 6 bases; nucleotides outside the gene matches: 7. The CDR3 sequence: CASNNRGFYEKLFF. CDR3 sequence (DNA): TGTGCCAGCAACAACAGGGGGTTTTATGAAAAACTGTTTTTT.

This chain connects TRBV7-9 to TRBJ1-5; 7 nucleotides align to TRBD1. This CDR3 is built from 13 residues. CDR1 is SEHNR, CDR2 FQNEAQ, per germline (reference sequence). Losses at the gene ends were 4 bases for V and 7 bases for J; bases not matched to a gene: 4. The CDR3 protein is CASSSTGHQPQHF. CDR3 coding DNA: TGTGCCAGCAGCTCGACAGGGCACCAGCCCCAGCATTTT.

The chain recombines TRBV27 with TRBJ2-3; 9 bases are a match to TRBD2. Looked up from germline, CDR1 is MNHEY and CDR2 is SMNVEV (reference sequence). V dropped 3 bases and J dropped 2; count of bases not matched to a gene: 12. The CDR3 consists of 18 residues. CDR3 in DNA: TGTGCCAGCAGTTTCCTAGCGGGATCCGGCCAAGACACAGATACGCAGTATTTT. Amino acid sequence: CASSFLAGSGQDTDTQYF.

V and J are TRBV9 and TRBJ1-2, with D uncertain. There are 14 residues in the CDR3. Deletions cut 0 bases from V and 2 bases from J, with 8 bases between. Germline loops: CDR1 SGDLS, CDR2 YYNGEE. The CDR3 coding sequence is TGTGCCAGCAGCGTAGTAGACGGGAACTATGGCTACACCTTC. It translates to CASSVVDGNYGYTF.

The chain combines TRBV6-5 with TRBJ2-7; the match to TRBD1 covers 7 bases. The CDR3 is 13 residues long. Trimming removed 8 bases from V and 2 bases from J; junction bases left unmatched: 6. CDR1 is MNHEY and CDR2 is SVGAGI in the germline V gene. CDR3 region: CASARGGPYEQYF. The CDR3 DNA reads TGTGCCAGCGCAAGAGGGGGCCCCTACGAGCAGTACTTC.

This chain links TRBV7-9 with TRBJ1-5, with D tentatively TRBD1 (5 bases). This CDR3 has 13 amino acids. V lost 6 bases and J 5 bases, leaving 11 bases between the germline ends. Germline loops: CDR1 SEHNR, CDR2 FQNEAQ (reference sequence). This CDR3 reads CASSSGEYQPQHF. Here the CDR3 DNA reads TGTGCCAGCAGTTCGGGGGAATATCAGCCCCAGCATTTT. The full variable domain, in which reference TRBV7-9 and TRBJ1-5 provide the parts outside the CDR3, is DTGVSQNPRHKITKRGQNVTFRCDPISEHNRLYWYRQTLGQGPEFLTYFQNEAQLEKSRLLSDRFSAERPKGSFSTLEIQRTEQGDSAMYLCASSSGEYQPQHFGDGTRLSIL.

The rearrangement links TRBV30 to TRBJ1-1; D unresolved. V was shortened by 4 bases and J by 2 bases, with 11 bases between the two germline ends. Germline V gene lookup returns CDR1 GTSNPN and CDR2 SVGIG (reference sequence). The CDR3 length is 13 residues. CDR3 in amino acids: CAWKLELNTEAFF. CDR3 DNA: TGTGCCTGGAAGTTGGAACTAAACACTGAAGCTTTCTTT.

The chain recombines TRBV6-5 with TRBJ1-1; the match to TRBD1 covers 9 bases. Unmatched junction bases numbered 5, after V lost 5 bases and J lost 1 base. The germline V gene has CDR1 MNHEY and CDR2 SVGAGI. The CDR3 is made up of 15 amino acids. The CDR3, as DNA: TGTGCCAGCAGTCGGGGACAGGGATGGAACACTGAAGCTTTCTTT. Protein: CASSRGQGWNTEAFF.

V gene TRBV11-2 combines with J gene TRBJ2-7, with 7 bases matching TRBD1. Trimming removed 4 bases from V and 0 bases from J; junction bases left unmatched: 15. The length of the CDR3 is 18 residues. Germline-derived CDR1 and CDR2 are SGHAT and FQNNGV. The DNA for the CDR3 is TGTGCCAGCAGCTCAGCCGGGCGAGGGACAGCCTTCTCCTACGAGCAGTACTTC. Translating it yields CASSSAGRGTAFSYEQYF.

The CDR3 nucleotides read TGTGCCATCAGTGAGGGAGGGCCGTGGAGCAATCAGCCCCAGCATTTT. Protein sequence: CAISEGGPWSNQPQHF. V usage is TRBV10-3 and J usage is TRBJ1-5; unclear D gene. Germline assignment: CDR1 ENHRY and CDR2 SYGVKD. The CDR3 is made up of 16 amino acids. Trimming stripped 2 bases from V and 1 base from J, with 12 bases between.

The rearrangement uses TRBV7-8 and TRBJ2-1; 12 nucleotides match TRBD2. Unmatched junction bases numbered 7, after V lost 5 bases and J lost 8 bases. Germline V CDR1 and CDR2: SGHVS, FQNEAQ. CDR3 length equals 15 residues. The CDR3 nucleotides are TGTGCCAGCAGCGCCCCTAGCGGGAGGGTAGATGAGCAGTTCTTC. It encodes CASSAPSGRVDEQFF.

The gene calls are TRBV7-9 and TRBJ2-7; D possibly corresponds to TRBD1 (5 bases). The CDR3 contains 13 residues. The V and J ends lost 4 bases and 2 bases respectively, with 9 bases between them. Per the germline V gene, CDR1 is SEHNR and CDR2 is FQNEAQ (reference sequence). DNA of the CDR3: TGTGCCAGCAGCTCCCACAGGCCCTACGAGCAGTACTTC. This translates into CASSSHRPYEQYF. Looking up the rest from reference TRBV7-9 and TRBJ2-7 gives the full variable domain: DTGVSQNPRHKITKRGQNVTFRCDPISEHNRLYWYRQTLGQGPEFLTYFQNEAQLEKSRLLSDRFSAERPKGSFSTLEIQRTEQGDSAMYLCASSSHRPYEQYFGPGTRLTVT.

The chain combines TRBV6-5 with TRBJ2-1; 12 bases match TRBD1. CDR3 length: 16 residues. The junction had 5 bases not matched to a gene; V was cut back by 2 bases and J by 6 bases. Germline-derived CDR1 and CDR2 are MNHEY and SVGAGI. Here the CDR3 reads CASSYDGTGGFNEQFF. Here the CDR3 DNA reads TGTGCCAGCAGTTACGACGGGACAGGGGGCTTCAATGAGCAGTTCTTC.

V usage is TRBV20-1 and J usage is TRBJ2-1; possible D gene TRBD2, 6 bases. Between the trimmed V and J ends, which lost 6 bases and 9 bases, there was a span of 12 bases. Germline V gene lookup returns CDR1 DFQATT and CDR2 SNEGSKA (reference sequence). The length of the CDR3 is 11 residues. The CDR3 DNA sequence: TGCAGTGCAGGGGACTCTCGTGAGCAGTTCTTC. Translation: CSAGDSREQFF.

The V and J genes are TRBV6-5 and TRBJ1-5; no reliable D call. The CDR3 runs to 15 residues. Germline V gene lookup returns CDR1 MNHEY and CDR2 SVGAGI. The V end lost 6 bases, the J end lost 0 bases, and 12 bases lay between the germline ends. The CDR3 DNA follows: TGTGCCAGCAGCGCTGGCCGATATAGCAATCAGCCCCAGCATTTT. Amino acids: CASSAGRYSNQPQHF.

The V gene is TRBV30, the J gene TRBJ2-7, with D possibly being TRBD1 (5 bases). The CDR3 covers 12 residues. Trimming shortened V by 5 bases and J by 0 bases, and 8 bases separated the two germline ends. The germline V gene has CDR1 GTSNPN and CDR2 SVGIG (reference sequence). The CDR3 DNA follows: TGTGCCTGGGGGGCCAGCTCCTACGAGCAGTACTTC. This encodes CAWGASSYEQYF.

The V and J genes are TRBV19 and TRBJ1-1; tentatively, D is TRBD1 (6 bases). Germline CDR1 reads LNHDA; CDR2 reads SQIVND (reference sequence). This CDR3 spans 15 amino acids. Trimming took 5 bases from V and 6 from J, leaving 19 bases between them. The CDR3 is CASSPMGHLGAEAFF. The CDR3 DNA reads TGTGCCAGTAGTCCAATGGGACATTTGGGGGCTGAAGCTTTCTTT.

The chain links TRBV11-2 to TRBJ2-1, with TRBD2 identical over 8 bases. This CDR3 spans 15 amino acids. The V gene end was trimmed by 5 bases and the J gene end by 7 bases; junction bases not matched to a gene: 10. CDR1 SGHAT and CDR2 FQNNGV come from the germline V gene. Here the CDR3 DNA reads TGTGCCAGCAGCCCCGGACTAGCTTCTATAAATGAGCAGTTCTTC. Translated, it gives CASSPGLASINEQFF.

The chain has TRBV11-3 and TRBJ1-1; 11 nucleotides agree with TRBD1. The CDR3 is made up of 17 amino acids. Trimming took 5 bases from V and 1 from J; bases not matched to a gene: 9. The germline V gene encodes CDR1 SGHNT and CDR2 YENEEA. This chain's CDR3 is CASSLWGQGEENTEAFF. CDR3 DNA sequence: TGTGCCAGCAGCCTCTGGGGACAGGGGGAGGAGAACACTGAAGCTTTCTTT.